The 21 T cell receptor beta chains presented below share a single source sample, sequenced in a study of cytomegalovirus exposure and HLA in healthy donors. The PCR was carried out with 60 Vbeta primers and 13 Jbeta primers. Using immunoSEQ multiplex PCR, the repertoire was profiled, and TCRdb retains in-frame clones only, with some absent. This table has approximately 79,000 clones, around 77% appearing once. The sequenced sample consisted of PBMCs. The receptors were gathered from a woman between 35 and 50 years old in good health and CMV-seropositive.

This clone was detected only once. The chain carries TRBV4-1 and TRBJ2-1; TRBD2 agrees at 10 bases. J gave up 4 bases and V 4 bases, and 4 bases lay outside the gene matches. This CDR3 has 15 amino acids. From germline, CDR1 is MGHRA and CDR2 YSYEKL. The CDR3 loop is CASSLLAGLYNEQFF. The CDR3, as DNA: TGCGCCAGCAGCCTACTAGCGGGGCTTTACAATGAGCAGTTCTTC.

This rearrangement joins TRBV6-1 to TRBJ1-6, with no clear D. This CDR3 has 17 residues. The ends were cut back, 1 base at V and 2 bases at J, with 12 bases in the middle. The germline V gene has CDR1 MNHNS and CDR2 SASEGT. CDR3 region: CASSEEVGGTYNSPLHF. In DNA form, the CDR3 reads TGTGCCAGCAGTGAAGAGGTCGGAGGGACCTATAATTCACCCCTCCACTTT.

CDR3 loop: CASSLYDRDEETQYF. The CDR3 coding sequence is TGCGCCAGCAGCTTGTACGACAGAGACGAAGAGACCCAGTACTTC. This rearrangement joins TRBV5-1 to TRBJ2-5, with D perhaps TRBD1 (5 bases). The ends were cut back, 1 base at V and 3 bases at J, with 13 bases in the middle. CDR1 and CDR2 from the germline V gene are SGHRS and YFSETQ. The CDR3 contains 15 residues.

This sequence joins TRBV5-6 and TRBJ2-1, with TRBD1 identical over 9 bases. Germline V lookup: CDR1 SGHDT, CDR2 YYEEEE. After removal of 1 base from V and 7 bases from J, the junction contained 3 bases not matched to a gene. CDR3 length: 14 residues. The CDR3 DNA is TGTGCCAGCAGCTTGTTCGGACAGGGGAATGAGCAGTTCTTC. As protein: CASSLFGQGNEQFF.

The V gene is TRBV30, the J gene TRBJ2-7; 7 nucleotides agree with TRBD1. With 5 bases clipped from V and 5 bases from J, the junction kept 0 bases outside the gene matches. The germline V gene encodes CDR1 GTSNPN and CDR2 SVGIG (reference sequence). There are 10 residues in the CDR3. The CDR3 coding sequence is TGTGCCTGGGGACAGGACGAGCAGTACTTC. Its protein product is CAWGQDEQYF. Drawing the rest from reference TRBV30 and TRBJ2-7, the complete variable domain is SQTIHQWPATLVQPVGSPLSLECTVEGTSNPNLYWYRQAAGRGLQLLFYSVGIGQISSEVPQNLSASRPQDRQFILSSKKLLLSDSGFYLCAWGQDEQYFGPGTRLTVT.

The count of this clone is one. This rearrangement joins TRBV5-4 to TRBJ2-5, with a tentative D call TRBD2 (6 bases). Germline assignment: CDR1 SGHNT and CDR2 YYREEE (reference sequence). V gave up 4 bases and J gave up 3 bases, with 19 bases separating them. This CDR3 has 16 residues. Here the CDR3 reads CASSSSVVRGEETQYF. The CDR3 DNA sequence: TGTGCCAGCAGCAGTTCCGTGGTGCGGGGCGAAGAGACCCAGTACTTC.

The gene calls are TRBV7-9 and TRBJ1-4, with 7 bases lining up with TRBD1. Germline V gives CDR1 SEHNR, CDR2 FQNEAQ (reference sequence). The CDR3 contains 16 residues. Trimming removed 6 bases from V and 5 bases from J; junction bases left unmatched: 12. As DNA, the CDR3 is TGTGCCAGCAGTAAACTGGGGGGACAGCTCAATGAAAAACTGTTTTTT. It is translated as CASSKLGGQLNEKLFF.

The chain has TRBV27 and TRBJ2-3; D unresolved. The CDR3 consists of 13 residues. V was shortened by 7 bases and J by 2 bases, with 10 bases between the two germline ends. Germline-derived CDR1 and CDR2 are MNHEY and SMNVEV (reference sequence). CDR3 sequence: CASTSGVTDTQYF. The CDR3 bases are TGTGCCAGCACCTCAGGCGTCACAGATACGCAGTATTTT.

J is TRBJ1-1 and V is TRBV7-9; D unresolved. Germline CDR1 and CDR2: SEHNR and FQNEAQ (reference sequence). The CDR3 length is 13 residues. Trimming shortened V by 5 bases and J by 0 bases, and 7 bases separated the two germline ends. CDR3 sequence: CASSDTVNTEAFF. The CDR3 coding sequence is TGTGCCAGCAGCGACACAGTGAACACTGAAGCTTTCTTT.

Details on this clone: One junction end disagrees with the germline gene, perhaps due to a read error. The chain joins TRBV7-9 to TRBJ2-1; TRBD2 matches at 8 bases. Germline V lookup: CDR1 SEHNR, CDR2 FQNEAQ (reference sequence). This CDR3 comprises 17 residues. CDR3 loop: CSSIDLLRGLVGNEQFF. In nucleotides, the CDR3 is TGTTCCAGCATCGATCTCCTCCGGGGACTAGTGGGCAATGAGCAGTTCTTC.

This rearrangement joins TRBV7-6 to TRBJ1-1; D possibly corresponds to TRBD1 (5 bases). There are 15 residues in the CDR3. Germline CDR1 SGHVS, CDR2 FNYEAQ. V gave up 2 bases and J gave up 0 bases, with 10 bases separating them. The CDR3 loop is CASSLQGGVNTEAFF. Written as DNA, the CDR3 is TGTGCCAGCAGCTTACAGGGTGGCGTGAACACTGAAGCTTTCTTT. Combining the CDR3 with reference TRBV7-6 and TRBJ1-1 gives the whole variable domain GAGVSQSPRYKVTKRGQDVALRCDPISGHVSLYWYRQALGQGPEFLTYFNYEAQQDKSGLPNDRFSAERPEGSISTLTIQRTEQRDSAMYRCASSLQGGVNTEAFFGQGTRLTVV.

The chain has TRBV7-5 and TRBJ1-2. TRBV7-5 is termed a pseudogene. The CDR3 covers 14 residues. CDR3 sequence: CARSGGGRDYGYTF. CDR3 coding DNA: TGTGCCAGAAGCGGCGGGGGTCGGGACTATGGCTACACCTTC.

This chain joins TRBV5-1 and TRBJ1-1; TRBD1 aligns across 10 bases. Trimming cost V 3 bases and J 11 bases; bases outside gene matches: 7. The CDR3 extends over 13 amino acids. The germline gives CDR1 SGHRS, CDR2 YFSETQ. CDR3 amino acids: CASSSVTGGYAFF. Written as DNA, the CDR3 is TGCGCCAGCAGCTCAGTGACAGGGGGCTATGCTTTCTTT.

J is TRBJ1-2 and V is TRBV27; D unclear. CDR1 is MNHEY, CDR2 SMNVEV, per germline (reference sequence). The CDR3 sequence is 12 residues long. V shed 2 bases and J shed 5 bases, with 6 bases lying between them. CDR3 in DNA: TGTGCCAGCAGTTTACCCGGGTATGGCTACACCTTC. Amino acids: CASSLPGYGYTF.

The rearrangement links TRBV2 to TRBJ1-5; TRBD1 aligns across 10 bases. J lost 5 bases, V lost 8 bases, and 0 bases had no gene match. The length of the CDR3 is 12 residues. Germline loops: CDR1 SNHLY, CDR2 FYNNEI. For the CDR3, the DNA is TGTGCCAGCGGGACAGGGGATCAGCCCCAGCATTTT. This encodes CASGTGDQPQHF.

The rearrangement links TRBV29-1 to TRBJ1-1; possibly TRBD1 for D (6 bases). Germline V lookup: CDR1 SQVTM, CDR2 ANQGSEA. There are 11 residues in the CDR3. The V and J ends lost 4 bases and 11 bases respectively, with 14 bases between them. The CDR3 is CSVGEPGAAFF. CDR3 in DNA: TGCAGCGTTGGGGAGCCAGGGGCGGCTTTCTTT.

CDR3 sequence reads: CASSPGQGAVYEQYF. CDR3 nucleotide sequence: TGTGCCAGCTCACCCGGACAGGGGGCGGTCTACGAGCAGTACTTC. J is TRBJ2-7 and V is TRBV18, with 11 bases matching TRBD1. The J segment lost 3 bases and the V segment lost 3 bases, leaving 4 bases of the junction unmatched. This CDR3 has 15 amino acids. Germline V gene data show CDR1 as KGHSH and CDR2 as LQKENI. The full variable domain, its missing parts supplied by reference TRBV18 and TRBJ2-7, is NAGVMQNPRHLVRRRGQEARLRCSPMKGHSHVYWYRQLPEEGLKFMVYLQKENIIDESGMPKERFSAEFPKEGPSILRIQQVVRGDSAAYFCASSPGQGAVYEQYFGPGTRLTVT.

The chain couples TRBV6-1 to TRBJ1-1; D gene unclear. Trimming removed 4 bases from V and 6 bases from J, with 15 bases in between. Germline values: CDR1 MNHNS, CDR2 SASEGT. The CDR3 has 14 amino acids. In nucleotides, the CDR3 is TGTGCCAGCAGTGTCTGGAGCCGCCGGGCTGAAGCTTTCTTT. Its translation: CASSVWSRRAEAFF.

The J gene is TRBJ1-1, the V gene TRBV7-9; D not resolved. This CDR3 is built from 15 residues. V gave up 7 bases and J gave up 1 base, with 16 bases separating them. The germline gives CDR1 SEHNR, CDR2 FQNEAQ (reference sequence). Here the CDR3 reads CASTLRPPGNTEAFF. Here the CDR3 DNA reads TGTGCCAGCACCCTCAGACCCCCAGGGAACACTGAAGCTTTCTTT.

The genes are TRBV11-2 and TRBJ2-1, with 9 bases lining up with TRBD1. Unmatched junction bases numbered 7, after V lost 7 bases and J lost 9 bases. CDR1 and CDR2 (germline): SGHAT, FQNNGV. CDR3 length: 13 residues. The CDR3 loop is CASTRDRAGEQFF. CDR3 DNA: TGTGCCAGCACCAGGGACAGGGCGGGTGAGCAGTTCTTC.

This chain connects TRBV7-9 to TRBJ1-5; tentative D call: TRBD1 (5 bases). V was shortened by 4 bases and J by 4 bases, with 8 bases between the two germline ends. This CDR3 region has 13 residues. Germline CDR1 and CDR2: SEHNR and FQNEAQ (reference sequence). CDR3 region: CASSWGVNQPQHF. Written as DNA, the CDR3 is TGTGCCAGCAGCTGGGGCGTTAATCAGCCCCAGCATTTT.